This T cell receptor beta chain was captured by sequencing in a study of T cells after posttransplantation cyclophosphamide. Regarding the study as a whole: TRB clonality was highly associated with recipient CMV seropositivity and reactivation. Tissue-infiltrating T cells from skin or gut overlapped little with blood T cells. Later blood repertoires were often dominated by clones from the donor CD8+ memory compartment.

Assay used: immunoSEQ multiplex PCR; TCRdb lists only in-frame clones, some missing. This sample has thousands of clones, each found more than once. Busulfan-fludarabine conditioning, marrow transplant, and cyclophosphamide on days +3 and +4 were administered. Germline CDR1 is MNHEY and CDR2 is SMNVEV (reference sequence). The junction had 10 bases not matched to a gene; V was cut back by 4 bases and J by 3 bases. This CDR3 comprises 16 residues. This clone was seen many times. Its antigen remains unknown. The V call is TRBV27, the J call TRBJ2-7; TRBD2 matches at 9 bases. Sequenced material: PBMCs, taken after allogeneic stem cell transplant with posttransplant cyclophosphamide. This TCR was sampled from a female patient aged 45 to 65 who received an allogeneic stem cell transplant from a related donor, was CMV-positive, and had no GVHD. Part of the T cells may come from the graft donor. As DNA, the CDR3 is TGTGCCAGCAGTTCGATAATGACTAGCGGCTTCTACGAGCAGTACTTC. As protein: CASSSIMTSGFYEQYF.